Sequencing of this TCR beta chain was carried out in a study of beta chain features in type 1 diabetes. Per the germline V gene, CDR1 is KGHSH and CDR2 is LQKENI. The ends lost 5 bases at V and 4 bases at J; junction bases unmatched: 3. This CDR3 is 15 amino acids long. This clone was seen a handful of times. Its cognate antigen is unknown. Expressed TCRB transcripts were sequenced after all isolated RNA was converted to cDNA. Millions of reads, on average, came from each naive, central memory and regulatory T cell sample. Method: immunoSEQ multiplex PCR; TCRdb's copy keeps in-frame clones and lacks some. Of some 370,000 clones in the sample, over 8.5% were seen once. A sort by CD45RO/CCR7/CD25/CD127/CD95/CD27 yielded CD4+ naive, central memory, regulatory and stem cell-like memory cells. Study conclusions and caveats: All four CD4+ subsets of Type 1 diabetes patients contained TCRB CDR3s that were moderately but significantly shorter. The naive, central memory and Treg TCRB repertoires of patients appeared to be more similar to one another than those of healthy donors. Insertions at VDJ junctions were less frequent in type 1 diabetes patients. These patients also deleted more nucleotides at the same junctions.

The sample consisted of central memory CD4+ T cells from blood. The V gene is TRBV18, the J gene TRBJ2-1; TRBD2 agrees at 12 bases. This TCR was recovered from a man under 40 with type 1 diabetes. CDR3 sequence reads: CASSSGLAGYNEQFF. CDR3 DNA sequence: TGTGCCAGCTCATCCGGACTAGCGGGGTACAATGAGCAGTTCTTC.